This T cell receptor beta chain was sequenced during a study of cytomegalovirus exposure and HLA in healthy donors. 13 Jbeta primers and 60 Vbeta primers were used for the PCR. Generated by immunoSEQ multiplex PCR, the TCRdb table keeps only in-frame clones and is missing some. The data show some 190,000 clones, around four fifths seen once. Study-wide results and caveats: According to an earlier analysis, most TCR beta V segments yielded productive rearrangements about 90% or about 30% of the time. A later analysis reported that several of the most significant clusters appeared to be linked to common viral pathogens, among them Epstein-Barr virus.

Concerning this clone itself: Antigen specificity is unknown.

The sequence was obtained from a man between 40 and 49 years old in good health and CMV-seropositive. Sequencing used PBMCs.

The chain's CDR3 is CASSLIELANYGYTF. CDR3 DNA: TGTGCCAGCAGCTTGATCGAGTTAGCTAACTATGGCTACACCTTC. The chain joins TRBV5-4 to TRBJ1-2; D remains unclear. Per germline, CDR1 SGHNT and CDR2 YYREEE (reference sequence). V shed 1 base and J shed 0 bases, with 10 bases lying between them. The CDR3 is 15 residues long.